These 10 T cell receptor beta chains originate from one sample sequenced in a study of Tregs in tolerant kidney transplant recipients. The repertoire was sequenced with immunoSEQ multiplex PCR; TCRdb's copy has only in-frame clones and lacks some. Here the sample spans under 90,000 clones, around nine tenths being singletons. Recipients received nonmyeloablative bone marrow transplants from related graft donors, with transient mixed chimerism. This material consisted of CD4+ T cells from blood (PBMCs), taken 24 months after the transplant. These receptors originate from a human patient who received a combined kidney and bone marrow transplant. Some T cells may be the graft donor's.

This chain uses TRBV5-1 with TRBJ2-5; 9 bases agree with TRBD2. Matching the DNA end better, TRBJ2-7 makes the J call doubtful. Germline values: CDR1 SGHRS, CDR2 YFSETQ. CDR3 length: 15 amino acids. The CDR3 coding sequence is TGCGCCAGCAGCCCCGGACTAGCGACCCGCTACGAGCAGTACTTC. Translated, it gives CASSPGLATRYEQYF.

This clone was counted a single time. This chain joins TRBV5-1 and TRBJ1-5, with D perhaps TRBD1 (5 bases). CDR1 and CDR2 from the germline V gene are SGHRS and YFSETQ. The CDR3 totals 14 residues. Trimming took off 0 bases at V and 6 bases at J, with 10 bases between the two ends. CDR3 sequence (DNA): TGCGCCAGCAGCTTGGCAGGGAACGGTCAGCCCCAGCATTTT. Translating gives CASSLAGNGQPQHF.

The chain links TRBV6-5 to TRBJ2-7, with D unclear. Germline V lookup: CDR1 MNHEY, CDR2 SVGAGI. Between the trimmed V and J ends, which lost 6 bases and 6 bases, there was a span of 15 bases. CDR3 length equals 13 residues. The CDR3 DNA follows: TGTGCCAGCAGCTACAACGCACATTCCGAGCAGTACTTC. Translated, it gives CASSYNAHSEQYF.

The CDR3 region has the DNA TGTGCCAGCAGTAGACAGGGGCGATCCTACGAGCAGTACTTC. Amino acid sequence: CASSRQGRSYEQYF. V usage is TRBV6-1 and J usage is TRBJ2-7, with TRBD1 identical over 8 bases. CDR3 length: 14 amino acids. The V and J ends lost 5 bases and 1 base, in that order; junction bases with no gene match: 4. The germline V gene has CDR1 MNHNS and CDR2 SASEGT.

The chain uses TRBV11-2 and TRBJ2-3; TRBD2 matches 7 bases. Germline-derived CDR1 and CDR2 are SGHAT and FQNNGV. The CDR3 has 14 amino acids. V was pared by 4 bases and J by 8 bases, with 9 bases of the junction left unmatched. CDR3 amino acids: CASSSLAALGTQYF. As DNA, the CDR3 is TGTGCCAGCAGCTCCCTAGCGGCCCTAGGTACGCAGTATTTT.

This clone is medium-sized. The V call is TRBV28, the J call TRBJ1-4; D not resolved. V dropped 6 bases and J dropped 2 bases, with 10 bases sitting between them. The CDR3 is 14 amino acids. The V gene's germline CDR1 is MDHEN and CDR2 SYDVKM. CDR3 sequence reads: CASREGGTNEKLFF. The CDR3 DNA is TGTGCCAGCAGAGAAGGCGGGACTAATGAAAAACTGTTTTTT.

A single count supports this clone. The chain is built from TRBV11-3 and TRBJ2-2; 11 bases agree with TRBD2. Germline V gene sequence: CDR1 SGHNT, CDR2 YENEEA. CDR3 size: 17 residues. J gave up 8 bases and V 5 bases, and 13 bases lay outside the gene matches. Here the CDR3 DNA reads TGTGCCAGCAGCCCCGGACTAGCGGGTTCCTCCCGTGGGGAGCTGTTTTTT. Translating gives CASSPGLAGSSRGELFF.

This clone came up once. The chain carries TRBV30 and TRBJ2-2; D is possibly TRBD1 (5 bases). Germline loops: CDR1 GTSNPN, CDR2 SVGIG (reference sequence). The CDR3 extends over 12 amino acids. Deletions cut 5 bases from V and 2 bases from J, with 6 bases between. This CDR3 is CAWGANTGELFF. CDR3 DNA sequence: TGTGCCTGGGGGGCCAACACCGGGGAGCTGTTTTTT.

The chain joins TRBV28 to TRBJ2-3; 7 nucleotides align to TRBD2. With 2 bases clipped from V and 5 bases from J, the junction kept 10 bases outside the gene matches. CDR1 is MDHEN, CDR2 SYDVKM, per germline. The CDR3 contains 16 residues. The CDR3 sequence: CASSLRGGSRGDTQYF. The DNA for the CDR3 is TGTGCCAGCAGTTTAAGGGGCGGGAGTAGAGGAGATACGCAGTATTTT. The complete variable domain, with remaining parts taken from reference TRBV28 and TRBJ2-3, reads DVKVTQSSRYLVKRTGEKVFLECVQDMDHENMFWYRQDPGLGLRLIYFSYDVKMKEKGDIPEGYSVSREKKERFSLILESASTNQTSMYLCASSLRGGSRGDTQYFGPGTRLTVL.

The rearrangement links TRBV6-1 to TRBJ1-1; weak D call: TRBD1 (6 bases). Germline values: CDR1 MNHNS, CDR2 SASEGT. V lost 6 bases and J lost 0, with 14 bases in between. The CDR3 is 15 amino acids. CDR3 in DNA: TGTGCCAGCAGGGAACCGGGACATGTGAACACTGAAGCTTTCTTT. Amino acid sequence: CASREPGHVNTEAFF.